A selection of T cell receptor beta chains follows, all from one sample in a study of response to subunit inactivated influenza vaccine. TCRdb recomputed calls from the RT-PCR reads with MiXCR, one row per CDR3 protein. Of more than 450,000 distinct CDR3 sequences listed, approximately 10% are singletons. Separately, the same data were catalogued under a study of T cells expressing NK-cell markers.

The source material was PBMCs from blood, sampled on the day of vaccination. The source of these receptors is a man aged 50 or older who received an inactivated influenza vaccine. CDR3s include the opening cysteine and the closing phenylalanine or tryptophan. A D gene is named only where the DNA matches it firmly. Clone size is given for some rows only: seen once, a few or many times, or a class if the clone is expanded.

CDR3aa	CDR3nt	d_gene	abundance	j_gene	len	v_gene
CATSDWRAGGNRETQYF	TGTGCCACCAGTGATTGGAGGGCAGGGGGCAATCGGGAGACCCAGTACTTC	TRBD1	few	TRBJ2-5	17	TRBV24-1
CASSLGGGVGNEQLF	TGTGCCAGCAGCTTAGGAGGGGGAGTTGGGAATGAGCAGCTCTTC	NA	NA	TRBJ2-1	15	TRBV13
CASSQVSEGGTGELFF	TGTGCCAGCAGCCAAGTGAGTGAGGGTGGCACCGGGGAGCTGTTTTTT	NA	few	TRBJ2-2	16	TRBV4-2
CASSSWSGLAGITDTQYF	TGTGCCAGCAGTTCCTGGTCGGGACTAGCGGGGATCACAGATACGCAGTATTTT	TRBD2	few	TRBJ2-3	18	TRBV28
CASSLLAGKTYNEQFF	TGCGCCAGCAGTTTACTAGCGGGTAAAACCTACAATGAGCAGTTCTTC	TRBD2	NA	TRBJ2-1	16	TRBV5-1
CSVRAADRYEQYF	TGCAGCGTCCGGGCCGCGGATCGATACGAGCAGTACTTC	NA	many	TRBJ2-7	13	TRBV29-1
CASSWVSGLSTDTQYF	TGTGCCAGCAGCTGGGTTAGCGGGCTGAGCACAGATACGCAGTATTTT	TRBD2	few	TRBJ2-3	16	TRBV7-2
CASSIRGLTEAFF	TGTGCCAGCAGTATTCGGGGGCTGACTGAAGCTTTCTTT	NA	NA	TRBJ1-1	13	TRBV28
CASSGAGARLLFF	TGTGCCAGCAGTGGTGCAGGGGCCCGACTGCTGTTTTTT	NA	many	TRBJ1-4	13	TRBV6-1
CASSQSSGTQETQYF	TGTGCCAGCAGCCAATCATCCGGGACCCAAGAGACCCAGTACTTC	NA	NA	TRBJ2-5	15	TRBV3-1
CASSSRQGGLEAFF	TGTGCCAGCAGCTCCAGACAGGGGGGGCTCGAAGCTTTCTTT	TRBD1	NA	TRBJ1-1	14	TRBV7-8
CASSLAARGNSPLHF	TGTGCCAGCAGCTTAGCGGCGAGGGGGAATTCACCCCTCCACTTT	NA	many	TRBJ1-6	15	TRBV7-6
CASSFFHSNTEAFF	TGTGCCAGCAGTTTTTTTCACAGCAACACTGAAGCTTTCTTT	NA	many	TRBJ1-1	14	TRBV12-3/TRBV12-4
CATSRDRLAGYNEQFF	TGTGCCACCAGCAGAGATCGACTAGCGGGTTACAATGAGCAGTTCTTC	TRBD2	NA	TRBJ2-1	16	TRBV15
CSARAARLSPIYF	TGCAGTGCTAGAGCAGCCCGTCTTAGCCCCATATATTTT	NA	few	TRBJ1-3	13	TRBV20-1
CASSSPAHEQFF	TGTGCCAGCAGTTCCCCAGCCCATGAGCAGTTCTTC	NA	few	TRBJ2-1	12	TRBV12-3/TRBV12-4
CASSPVHSNQPQHF	TGTGCCAGCTCACCGGTTCATAGCAATCAGCCCCAGCATTTT	NA	many	TRBJ1-5	14	TRBV18
CASSVWRGQAFF	TGTGCCAGCAGCGTCTGGAGAGGGCAAGCTTTCTTT	NA	NA	TRBJ1-1	12	TRBV9
CASSYSSALQPNQPQHF	TGTGCCAGCAGTTACTCGAGCGCCCTTCAGCCCAATCAGCCCCAGCATTTT	NA	NA	TRBJ1-5	17	TRBV6-5
CASSARFYNEQFF	TGTGCCAGCAGTGCCAGGTTCTACAATGAGCAGTTCTTC	NA	NA	TRBJ2-1	13	TRBV6-2/TRBV6-3
CASRQHPGQVYETQYF	TGTGCCAGTCGCCAACACCCCGGACAGGTCTACGAGACCCAGTACTTC	TRBD1	NA	TRBJ2-5	16	TRBV6-2/TRBV6-3
CSAIGPGNSPLHF	TGCAGTGCTATAGGCCCGGGCAATTCACCCCTCCACTTT	NA	NA	TRBJ1-6	13	TRBV20-1
CASRLKGRHGELFF	TGTGCCAGCAGGCTTAAGGGGCGCCACGGGGAGCTGTTTTTT	NA	few	TRBJ2-2	14	TRBV5-8